This record concerns one T cell receptor beta chain sequence. Its antigen remains unidentified. The sample originates from a study of beta chain features in type 1 diabetes. Study-wide points: Significant though moderate, a shortening of TCRB CDR3s appeared in all four CD4+ subsets of Type 1 diabetes patients.

Expressed TCRB transcripts were sequenced, since all the RNA that had been isolated was reverse transcribed. This table comes from immunoSEQ multiplex PCR, and its TCRdb copy is limited to in-frame clones, with some not included. The sample yields about 280,000 clones, roughly 15% seen once. Specimen: naive CD4+ T cells from blood. This TCR was sampled from a man aged 18 to 30 with type 1 diabetes.

DNA for the CDR3: TGTGCCTGGAGTGTACGGGTGCGAGCTTTCTTT. This codes for CAWSVRVRAFF. The rearrangement joins TRBV30 to TRBJ1-1, with unresolved D. V dropped 0 bases and J dropped 10 bases, with 9 bases sitting between them. This CDR3 region has 11 residues. Germline values: CDR1 GTSNPN, CDR2 SVGIG (reference sequence).